This entry lists 32 T cell receptor beta chains sequenced from one sample in a study of blood T cell repertoires in COVID-19. Sequencing was performed with immunoSEQ multiplex PCR; in TCRdb, only in-frame clones are kept and a portion is missing. The sample holds approximately 280,000 clones, roughly 85% seen once. Source material: PBMCs or T cells enriched from blood (not recorded which). The receptor source for this set is a woman between 45 and 65 years old who had recovered from COVID-19.

The CDR3 reads CASSFYVVSGGAGDTQYF. Written as DNA, the CDR3 is TGTGCCAGCAGTTTCTACGTCGTTAGCGGGGGGGCGGGAGATACGCAGTATTTT. This chain uses TRBV28 with TRBJ2-3; 11 nucleotides match TRBD2. Germline trimming cut 3 bases from V and 5 bases from J; bases unmatched to any gene: 13. The length of the CDR3 is 18 residues. CDR1 is MDHEN and CDR2 is SYDVKM in the germline V gene.

The V gene is TRBV11-2, the J gene TRBJ2-2; D remains ambiguous. The CDR3 is 14 residues long. Germline CDR1 is SGHAT and CDR2 is FQNNGV. Deletions cut 3 bases from V and 2 bases from J, with 7 bases between. The CDR3 reads CASSFQINTGELFF. CDR3 coding DNA: TGTGCCAGCAGCTTCCAGATTAACACCGGGGAGCTGTTTTTT.

This chain joins TRBV5-1 and TRBJ2-3; 7 bases match TRBD2. Germline V gene sequence: CDR1 SGHRS, CDR2 YFSETQ. The CDR3 is 15 residues long. With 4 bases clipped from V and 0 bases from J, the junction kept 5 bases outside the gene matches. Written as DNA, the CDR3 is TGCGCCAGCAGCCCACTAGCGACTAGCACAGATACGCAGTATTTT. Translating gives CASSPLATSTDTQYF.

This chain joins TRBV30 and TRBJ1-1, with TRBD1 identical over 8 bases. The CDR3 covers 14 residues. CDR1 is GTSNPN and CDR2 is SVGIG in the germline V gene (reference sequence). The J segment lost 11 bases and the V segment lost 3 bases, leaving 14 bases of the junction unmatched. DNA for the CDR3: TGTGCCTGGAGATTAACGGGCCAGGGGGCAAGGGCTTTCTTT. Amino acids: CAWRLTGQGARAFF.

The chain has TRBV7-9 and TRBJ1-6, with D unresolved. With 4 bases removed from V and 10 bases from J, the gap between germline ends came to 14 bases. This CDR3 region has 14 residues. Germline assignment: CDR1 SEHNR and CDR2 FQNEAQ (reference sequence). The CDR3 sequence is CASSSSSGISPLHF. The CDR3 nucleotides read TGTGCCAGCAGCTCCTCCTCGGGGATCTCACCCCTCCACTTT.

The rearrangement joins TRBV9 to TRBJ2-2, with a weak D call TRBD2 (6 bases). Germline lookup yields CDR1 SGDLS and CDR2 YYNGEE. CDR3 length equals 17 residues. Trimming pared 2 bases from V and 4 bases from J, leaving 18 bases between. CDR3 residues: CASSVKSGTPSTGELFF. In DNA, the CDR3 is TGTGCCAGCAGCGTTAAATCCGGGACTCCGAGCACCGGGGAGCTGTTTTTT.

This sequence joins TRBV10-2 and TRBJ2-3; D is undetermined. CDR3 length: 14 amino acids. V was clipped by 3 bases and J by 6 bases, with 13 bases between them. CDR1 is WSHSY, CDR2 SAAADI, per germline. CDR3 amino acids: CASSDAAPRDTQYF. CDR3 coding DNA: TGCGCCAGCAGTGATGCCGCGCCGCGGGATACGCAGTATTTT.

The genes are TRBV19 and TRBJ1-6; possible D gene TRBD1, 6 bases. This CDR3 has 14 residues. The V and J ends lost 7 bases and 6 bases respectively, with 13 bases between them. Germline V lookup: CDR1 LNHDA, CDR2 SQIVND (reference sequence). The CDR3 protein is CASMGAGVNSPLHF. The DNA for the CDR3 is TGTGCCAGTATGGGGGCAGGGGTTAATTCACCCCTCCACTTT.

This chain links TRBV5-1 with TRBJ2-1; 7 bases match TRBD1. The germline V gene has CDR1 SGHRS and CDR2 YFSETQ. V gave up 2 bases and J gave up 2 bases; unmatched junction bases: 13. CDR3 length: 18 amino acids. The CDR3 nucleotides read TGCGCCAGCAGCTTAACCTCCATTACAGGGGTAACCTACAATGAGCAGTTCTTC. It is translated as CASSLTSITGVTYNEQFF.

V gene TRBV5-1 combines with J gene TRBJ1-1, with D perhaps TRBD1 (6 bases). The germline gives CDR1 SGHRS, CDR2 YFSETQ. V was pared by 4 bases and J by 0 bases, with 16 bases between. The CDR3 contains 16 residues. The CDR3 region is CASSRDTFIMNTEAFF. CDR3 nucleotide sequence: TGCGCCAGCAGCAGGGACACCTTTATTATGAACACTGAAGCTTTCTTT.

The table lists this clone with a few counts. V and J are TRBV11-2 and TRBJ1-3; TRBD1 aligns across 8 bases. After removal of 5 bases from V and 8 bases from J, the junction contained 8 bases not matched to a gene. Germline-derived CDR1 and CDR2 are SGHAT and FQNNGV. The CDR3 runs 14 residues. For the CDR3, the DNA is TGTGCCAGCAGCGTACGGACAGGGCCGGACACCATATATTTT. As protein: CASSVRTGPDTIYF.

The rearrangement uses TRBV6-6 and TRBJ1-2; D remains ambiguous. This CDR3 has 13 residues. Germline CDR1 and CDR2: MNHNY and SVGAGI (reference sequence). Trimming removed 1 base from V and 4 bases from J, with 7 bases in between. The CDR3 nucleotides read TGTGCCAGCAGTTACTTAGCGCGCTATGGCTACACCTTC. Amino acid sequence: CASSYLARYGYTF.

The CDR3 spells CASSSRTGGNTEAFF. The CDR3 DNA sequence: TGTGCCAGCAGTTCCCGGACAGGGGGAAACACTGAAGCTTTCTTT. The chain employs TRBV27 and TRBJ1-1; the match to TRBD1 covers 10 bases. The CDR3 spans 15 residues. V lost 4 bases to trimming and J lost 2 bases; unmatched junction nucleotides: 4. The germline V gene encodes CDR1 MNHEY and CDR2 SMNVEV (reference sequence).

The chain combines TRBV6-2 or TRBV6-3 with TRBJ2-2, with D perhaps matching TRBD1 (5 bases). Germline CDR1 is MNHEY and CDR2 is SVGEGT. Trimming stripped 5 bases from V and 1 base from J, with 14 bases between. The length of the CDR3 is 16 residues. CDR3 sequence (DNA): TGTGCCAGCAGTCCCCATCGAACAGGGAACACCGGGGAGCTGTTTTTT. Amino acid sequence: CASSPHRTGNTGELFF.

The chain is built from TRBV4-3 and TRBJ2-7; 9 nucleotides align to TRBD1. In germline, CDR1 is LGHNA, CDR2 YSLEER. V trimming: 3 bases; J trimming: 4 bases; junction bases outside the gene matches: 4. The CDR3 is 14 residues long. In DNA, the CDR3 is TGCGCCAGCAGCCACAGGACAGGGGATTACGAGCAGTACTTC. It specifies CASSHRTGDYEQYF.

The chain joins TRBV10-1 to TRBJ1-4, with D possibly matching TRBD1 (6 bases). Looked up from germline, CDR1 is WNHNN and CDR2 is SYGVQD (reference sequence). Trimming took 4 bases from V and 5 from J, leaving 11 bases between them. The CDR3 is made up of 14 amino acids. CDR3: CASSGGRGNEKLFF. Written as DNA, the CDR3 is TGCGCCAGCAGTGGGGGAAGGGGGAATGAAAAACTGTTTTTT.

The rearrangement uses TRBV7-2 and TRBJ1-3, with D unclear. Trimming removed 8 bases from V and 0 bases from J, with 11 bases in between. CDR1 is SGHTA, CDR2 FQGNSA, per germline. This CDR3 comprises 14 residues. CDR3 sequence: CASWAGSSGNTIYF. Written as DNA, the CDR3 is TGTGCCAGCTGGGCGGGGTCCTCTGGAAACACCATATATTTT. The variable domain in full, with the rest retrieved from reference TRBV7-2 and TRBJ1-3, is GAGVSQSPSNKVTEKGKDVELRCDPISGHTALYWYRQSLGQGLEFLIYFQGNSAPDKSGLPSDRFSAERTGGSVSTLTIQRTQQEDSAVYLCASWAGSSGNTIYFGEGSWLTVV.

The chain combines TRBV2 with TRBJ2-5, with 8 positions matching TRBD2. CDR1 and CDR2 (germline): SNHLY, FYNNEI. V was clipped by 6 bases and J by 5 bases; unmatched bases: 8. CDR3 size: 14 residues. The DNA of the CDR3 is TGTGCCAGCAGGTCGGGGGGGCCGCGCGAGACCCAGTACTTC. Protein product: CASRSGGPRETQYF.

The chain is built from TRBV6-7 and TRBJ2-7, with a tentative D call TRBD2 (6 bases). TRBV6-7 is an ORF, with its function uncertain. CDR3 size: 15 residues. V lost 4 bases and J lost 0, with 13 bases in between. The CDR3 region has the DNA TGTGCCAGCAGTTCCGGGACTCCCAGCTCCTACGAGCAGTACTTC. Translated: CASSSGTPSSYEQYF.

This chain connects TRBV7-9 to TRBJ2-1; 8 bases line up with TRBD1. V dropped 3 bases and J dropped 9; count of bases not matched to a gene: 7. The CDR3 is made up of 14 amino acids. Germline V CDR1 and CDR2: SEHNR, FQNEAQ (reference sequence). The CDR3: CASSFGQGQSEQFF. CDR3 DNA: TGTGCCAGCAGCTTCGGACAGGGACAGAGTGAGCAGTTCTTC.

The chain joins TRBV14 to TRBJ2-5, with D perhaps TRBD1 (5 bases). Germline loops: CDR1 SGHDN, CDR2 FVKESK. The CDR3 length is 13 residues. Trimming took 3 bases from V and 1 from J, leaving 6 bases between them. Written as DNA, the CDR3 is TGTGCCAGCAGCCAGGGGCCCCAAGAGACCCAGTACTTC. Amino acids: CASSQGPQETQYF.

The chain has TRBV4-3 and TRBJ1-1, with D perhaps matching TRBD1 (6 bases). The V end was cut by 3 bases, the J end by 6 bases, with 26 bases between. This CDR3 region has 18 residues. The germline CDR1 and CDR2 sequences are LGHNA and YSLEER. CDR3 in amino acids: CASSQTVSGWRAGAEAFF. The CDR3 DNA reads TGCGCCAGCAGCCAGACGGTATCAGGGTGGAGAGCAGGGGCTGAAGCTTTCTTT.

The rearrangement joins TRBV5-4 to TRBJ1-1; D may be TRBD1 (6 bases). This CDR3 spans 15 amino acids. CDR1 is SGHNT and CDR2 is YYREEE in the germline V gene (reference sequence). Trimming stripped 4 bases from V and 2 bases from J, with 15 bases between. The CDR3 is CASSPNPTGNTEAFF. In DNA form, the CDR3 reads TGTGCCAGCAGCCCCAACCCGACAGGAAACACTGAAGCTTTCTTT.

V usage is TRBV29-1 and J usage is TRBJ1-4; D is undetermined. The CDR3 is 11 amino acids. Between the trimmed V and J ends, which lost 3 bases and 8 bases, there was a span of 7 bases. CDR1 is SQVTM, CDR2 ANQGSEA, per germline. The CDR3 DNA follows: TGCAGCGTTGAGGACTACGAAAAACTGTTTTTT. It translates to CSVEDYEKLFF.

The V call is TRBV5-8, the J call TRBJ2-5, with 8 positions matching TRBD2. The CDR3 has 14 residues. The trim removed 0 bases at V and 5 bases at J, leaving 3 bases unmatched. Per germline, CDR1 SGHTS and CDR2 YDEGEE. The chain's CDR3 is CASSLDGGGETQYF. The CDR3, as DNA: TGTGCCAGCAGCTTGGACGGCGGGGGGGAGACCCAGTACTTC.

The genes are TRBV18 and TRBJ1-3; 8 bases align to TRBD1. Germline assignment: CDR1 KGHSH and CDR2 LQKENI. CDR3 length equals 14 residues. Trimming cost V 5 bases and J 4 bases; bases outside gene matches: 4. The DNA of the CDR3 is TGTGCCAGCTCAATGGACAGGGCCGGAAACACCATATATTTT. This encodes CASSMDRAGNTIYF.

This clone appeared once. The gene calls are TRBV7-2 and TRBJ1-4, with D perhaps TRBD1 (5 bases). CDR3 length equals 13 residues. V was clipped by 5 bases and J by 4 bases, with 8 bases between them. From germline, CDR1 is SGHTA and CDR2 FQGNSA. The CDR3 sequence is CASSGTVNEKLFF. The CDR3 nucleotides are TGTGCCAGCAGCGGGACTGTTAATGAAAAACTGTTTTTT.

V gene TRBV19 combines with J gene TRBJ1-5, with a possible D match to TRBD1 (6 bases). V was cut by 3 bases and J by 6 bases, with 15 bases left in between. Germline-derived CDR1 and CDR2 are LNHDA and SQIVND (reference sequence). There are 15 residues in the CDR3. The CDR3 DNA reads as TGTGCCAGTAGTATTGGCAGGGGAAACGGTCAGCCCCAGCATTTT. This sequence encodes CASSIGRGNGQPQHF.

The rearrangement uses TRBV29-1 and TRBJ2-1; 10 bases agree with TRBD2. Germline CDR1 is SQVTM and CDR2 is ANQGSEA. Trimming cost V 4 bases and J 7 bases; bases outside gene matches: 7. The CDR3 length is 14 residues. CDR3 bases: TGCAGCGTTGCGGCTAGCGGGAGAAATAATGAGCAGTTCTTC. Protein sequence: CSVAASGRNNEQFF.

This chain links TRBV7-2 with TRBJ2-1, with TRBD2 as a possible D gene (5 bases). Trimming took 5 bases from V and 4 from J, leaving 15 bases between them. The CDR3 spans 15 residues. Germline CDR1 is SGHTA and CDR2 is FQGNSA. The CDR3 protein is CASSIGPTRYNEQFF. The CDR3 DNA sequence: TGTGCCAGCAGCATAGGACCTACTAGATACAATGAGCAGTTCTTC.

The chain links TRBV19 to TRBJ1-5; D might be TRBD1 (6 bases). The CDR3 runs to 13 residues. Between the trimmed V and J ends, which lost 7 bases and 5 bases, there was a span of 12 bases. Germline V gene lookup returns CDR1 LNHDA and CDR2 SQIVND (reference sequence). The CDR3: CASISAGDQPQHF. DNA for the CDR3: TGTGCCAGTATATCGGCAGGGGATCAGCCCCAGCATTTT.

This chain joins TRBV25-1 and TRBJ1-1; 9 bases fit TRBD1. Germline CDR1 is MGHDK and CDR2 is SYGVNS. This CDR3 has 15 residues. Unmatched junction bases numbered 10, after V lost 4 bases and J lost 7 bases. The chain's CDR3 is CASSAGTGLRREAFF. DNA of the CDR3: TGTGCCAGCAGTGCCGGGACAGGGTTACGGCGTGAAGCTTTCTTT.